The source of this T cell receptor (beta chain) is a study of human T cells and chemical hapten exposure. At the level of the study: From small differences in pooled library volume came most of the variation in per-sample TCR yields. Overall study findings and caveats: Once DPC sensitization occurred, TCRs above 1 in 1000 frequency showed no change.

The CDR3 spans 12 residues. V was clipped by 6 bases and J by 9 bases, with 15 bases between them. The time point: healthy volunteer bleed at 2 weeks. It was from unfractionated whole blood that total RNA was extracted. This clonotype was seen a handful of times. The antigen is undetermined. Each cDNA molecule in the library carried unique molecular identifiers. In the original workflow: A typical sample had 95,000 to 100,000 TCRs, with about 23,224 to 690,600 overall. TCRdb itself ran the RACE reads through MiXCR, one entry per CDR3 protein. TCRdb, not the authors, supplied the V and J calls. This repertoire shows roughly 46,000 distinct CDR3 sequences, nearly 4.5% found once; its top ten account for 5.8%.

Sequenced input: whole blood. This clonotype originated in a human donor in good health. Some clones in this sample may be carry-over from other donors' samples. This chain links TRBV12-3 or TRBV12-4 with TRBJ2-7; D call uncertain. CDR3 DNA sequence: TGTGCCAGCAGCGAGGACCGGATAGGGCAGTACTTC. This translates into CASSEDRIGQYF.